Included here is one T cell receptor beta chain sequence, with context. This receptor's antigen is unknown. The sample holds no much larger clone one base away, and base qualities are not on file. Receptor amplification or capture employed the immunoSEQ multiplex PCR assay. For the multiplex PCR, a mixture combining 60 forward primers for TCR Vbeta segments and 13 reverse primers for TCR Jbeta segments was used. A multiplex PCR assay on genomic DNA amplified the CDR3 region of rearranged TCR beta genes. On the Illumina HiSeq System, the amplified TCR beta libraries were sequenced as 87-base-pair reads. The paper's data handling went like this. A later analysis tallied 75 million to 85 million unique TCR beta chains across the 700 or so repertoires, and roughly 11 million of those chains were shared by two or more donors. Raw reads were error-corrected and collapsed into unique sequences with a nearest-neighbor algorithm that merged closely related sequences to remove PCR and sequencing errors. Alignment of CDR3 sequences to IMGT reference sequences was used to assign V, D and J gene segments. Each retained sequence needed at least a six-nucleotide match to both a V gene segment and a J gene segment. Rearrangements were called productive when the CDR3 lacked stop codons and stayed in frame with V and J; all others were non-productive. CDR3 was defined according to IMGT convention as the region running from the second conserved V-encoded cysteine to the conserved J-encoded phenylalanine. In an earlier analysis of around 540 of the donors, sequences lacking an unambiguous match to a single V gene segment were excluded. In an earlier analysis of roughly 600 of the donors, a V segment was called functional when productive rearrangements were above 56.7%, and segregating when the standard deviation between donors exceeded 5%. A statistical classification framework was built for diagnosing cytomegalovirus status from the catalog of TCR beta chain sequences. In a later analysis, V and J genes were assigned by comparing TCR nucleotide sequences against IMGT/GENE-DB human TR gene sequences. In a later analysis, CDR3 sequences and most-parsimonious VDJ recombination scenarios were assigned using the TCRdist pipeline. In a later analysis, every TCR beta chain was defined by the combination of its CDR3 amino acid sequence and its V-gene family, and reads without a unique V-gene family were dropped. A later analysis removed 550 to 700 highly shared, low-generation-probability nucleotide sequences to deal with suspected cross-contamination and a sequencing artifact. A later analysis calculated a clonal expansion index for each public chain from normalized within-repertoire ranks of inferred template counts. In a later analysis, generation probabilities were computed with a VDJ recombination model fitted to out-of-frame rearrangements, and the resulting probabilities were checked against IGoR. Hypergeometric tests were used in a later analysis to score TCR-TCR, TCR-HLA and TCR-CMV co-occurrence, with a repertoire-size bias correction applied to the TCR pairs. In a later analysis, false discovery rates were estimated by permuting HLA or CMV assignments 20 times. A later analysis grouped co-occurring TCRs with DBSCAN, adding TCRdist sequence similarity when clustering within HLA-allele-positive subsets. Repertoires with fewer than 30,000 or more than 120,000 public chains were left out of co-occurrence clustering, as were about 5 repertoires with anomalous nucleotide sharing. TCRdb provides this immuneACCESS table in a form limited to in-frame rearrangements. Some clones are lacking; in checked studies, under half of them reflect an unresolved V gene, and why the rest are absent is not known. That table gives V, J and clone size, and the DNA gave D and trimming. The sample profile shows some 150,000 clones; more than 75% of them were found once. The ten largest make up roughly 9.7% of the sample.

The cohort consisted of 666 healthy bone marrow donors. Cohort members were all nominally healthy when sampled, although unrecorded immune exposures were likely present. The donor was CMV seropositive and belonged to the group of 250 to 300 seropositive cohort members. Each donor provided a peripheral blood sample, and peripheral blood mononuclear cells were used for TCR beta sequencing. The Qiagen DNeasy Blood Extraction Kit was used to extract genomic DNA from the blood cell samples. V is pruned by 3 bases and J by 10 bases, leaving 21 bases of the junction without a gene match. From the germline V gene (reference sequence), CDR1 is WNHNN and CDR2 is SYGVQD. Including cysteine and phenylalanine, the CDR3 has 18 amino acids. Kept here is only the CDR3 DNA, which spans 54 bases and is read in frame from base 1. The data belong to a study of cytomegalovirus exposure and HLA in healthy donors (dated by TCRdb to 2015 to 2018). About the study as a whole: An earlier analysis of some 620 of the donors reported around 280 Gb of sequence data and 117 million unique TCR beta sequences obtained from about 180 million T cells. A later analysis re-analyzed previously published TCR beta repertoires from approximately 700 donors and added high-resolution HLA genotyping to study TCR occurrence patterns. All discovery cohort repertoires had been generated on a single sequencing platform. An early release covering roughly 600 HLA-typed donors comprised approximately 290 gigabases of sequencing data and around 85 million unique TCR sequences. Because of strong linkage in the cohort, five DR-DQ haplotypes were treated as single units for association and clustering. Besides the first cohort of about 730 subjects, a separate validation cohort made up of roughly 120 different subjects was used. Among the roughly 410 genotyped donors, roughly 80% belonged to the genetic ancestry cluster associated with self-reported Caucasian donors. HLA typing included class I and class II loci at four-digit resolution. High-throughput TCR immunosequencing, statistical association of individual TCRs with disease status, and machine learning were combined to predict cytomegalovirus infection status. In a later genetic analysis, genome-wide SNP genotypes for about three fifths of the roughly 670 donors were used, and that subset was treated as a discovery cohort. The aim of the study was to test whether cataloging public T cell receptors could identify signatures of past pathogen exposure. An earlier analysis of roughly 580 of the donors used high-throughput TCR beta sequencing to judge whether each TCR beta V gene segment behaved as functional or pseudogenic. The number of donors typed differed by locus, with roughly 629-640 for A, B, C, DRB1 and DQB1, 522 for DQA1, about 610 for DPA1, and around 460 for DPB1. On average, roughly 240,000 unique TCR beta nucleotide sequences were sequenced per donor among a few hundred genotyped donors of the cohort, with roughly 19% of those sequences being non-productive. Donor age, sex, ethnicity and CMV serostatus were compiled together with the repertoire data. The T cell repertoires of under 700 subjects were profiled by immunosequencing and related to cytomegalovirus serostatus. Rather than using new phenotypic data, the later analysis identified candidate immune exposures from TCR beta sequences and from how often those sequences occurred across donors. Results and caveats for the whole study, not just this receptor: HLA typing was unavailable for some donors at each locus, so association tests used only the typed subset. Some IMGT-functional V segments, including TRBV6-2 and TRBV6-3, could not be distinguished by the 87-base-pair reads and were therefore excluded. This cohort had only TCR beta chains sequenced, and the lack of alpha or paired-chain data limited which features could be detected. In a later genetic analysis, fewer N-insertions in productive TCRs were reported among donors in an Asian-associated ancestry cluster than the roughly 640-donor mean. In a later analysis, most CMV-associated TCR beta chains were found to appear HLA-restricted, with HLA associations seemingly driven largely by CMV exposure. V-gene and J-gene trimming of TCR beta chains was associated with a missense DCLRE1C variant in a later genetic analysis, and the association was replicated in an independent cohort. Correlated functional status among segregating V segments might reflect linkage disequilibrium, but an unknown experimental factor could not be ruled out. In a later analysis, several top co-occurrence clusters were reported to appear linked to parvovirus B19, influenza, CMV and Epstein-Barr virus. Presence/absence analyses assumed roughly uniform sequencing depth across donors, an assumption that may not hold. A further reported finding was that TCR beta sequences accurately predicted the HLA-A and HLA-B alleles for most subjects in the first cohort. The authors suggested that the approach could potentially be extended to other disease states and immunological phenotypes. A few of the identified cytomegalovirus-associated TCR beta chains were confirmed in vitro to be specific for cytomegalovirus antigens. The classifier was reported to diagnose cytomegalovirus status with high specificity and sensitivity in both the original cohort and the validation cohort. CMV serostatus was the only immune exposure information available for the cohort. A cluster of highly shared sequence variants was judged likely to be a technical artifact of the sequencing pipeline. Because counts were too low, seventeen rarely observed V segments, including chromosome 9 orphons, were left out of the earlier analysis of some 640 of the donors. When HLA alleles, especially DR and DQ, strongly co-occurred, TCR associations were difficult to assign to individual alleles. At a false discovery rate of 0.05, a later analysis linked 16,951 TCR beta sequences to specific HLA alleles. In an earlier analysis of some 500 of the donors, most TCR beta V segments appeared in productive rearrangements about 87% or about 30% of the time, broadly matching IMGT annotations. In a later analysis, TCR association rates were found to vary across HLA loci, with the most associated TCRs seen for DRB1 alleles and the fewest for HLA-C alleles. In a later analysis, HLA-associated TCR beta chains were found to be more clonally expanded and to have lower generation probabilities than equally common non-associated chains. The study listed 170 or so TCR beta chains as associated with cytomegalovirus. Most TCR sequences were observed very rarely across donors, whereas some public TCRs were present in many individuals.

This receptor was identified in a man younger than 35 in good health and CMV-seropositive. Sequences were obtained from PBMCs. In this chain, TRBV10-1 is recombined with TRBJ2-1, with 7 central nucleotides matching TRBD2. The CDR3: CASSDTIREGRLPWEQFF. The sequenced DNA is TGCGCCAGCAGTGACACAATCAGGGAGGGCCGTCTTCCGTGGGAGCAGTTCTTC.